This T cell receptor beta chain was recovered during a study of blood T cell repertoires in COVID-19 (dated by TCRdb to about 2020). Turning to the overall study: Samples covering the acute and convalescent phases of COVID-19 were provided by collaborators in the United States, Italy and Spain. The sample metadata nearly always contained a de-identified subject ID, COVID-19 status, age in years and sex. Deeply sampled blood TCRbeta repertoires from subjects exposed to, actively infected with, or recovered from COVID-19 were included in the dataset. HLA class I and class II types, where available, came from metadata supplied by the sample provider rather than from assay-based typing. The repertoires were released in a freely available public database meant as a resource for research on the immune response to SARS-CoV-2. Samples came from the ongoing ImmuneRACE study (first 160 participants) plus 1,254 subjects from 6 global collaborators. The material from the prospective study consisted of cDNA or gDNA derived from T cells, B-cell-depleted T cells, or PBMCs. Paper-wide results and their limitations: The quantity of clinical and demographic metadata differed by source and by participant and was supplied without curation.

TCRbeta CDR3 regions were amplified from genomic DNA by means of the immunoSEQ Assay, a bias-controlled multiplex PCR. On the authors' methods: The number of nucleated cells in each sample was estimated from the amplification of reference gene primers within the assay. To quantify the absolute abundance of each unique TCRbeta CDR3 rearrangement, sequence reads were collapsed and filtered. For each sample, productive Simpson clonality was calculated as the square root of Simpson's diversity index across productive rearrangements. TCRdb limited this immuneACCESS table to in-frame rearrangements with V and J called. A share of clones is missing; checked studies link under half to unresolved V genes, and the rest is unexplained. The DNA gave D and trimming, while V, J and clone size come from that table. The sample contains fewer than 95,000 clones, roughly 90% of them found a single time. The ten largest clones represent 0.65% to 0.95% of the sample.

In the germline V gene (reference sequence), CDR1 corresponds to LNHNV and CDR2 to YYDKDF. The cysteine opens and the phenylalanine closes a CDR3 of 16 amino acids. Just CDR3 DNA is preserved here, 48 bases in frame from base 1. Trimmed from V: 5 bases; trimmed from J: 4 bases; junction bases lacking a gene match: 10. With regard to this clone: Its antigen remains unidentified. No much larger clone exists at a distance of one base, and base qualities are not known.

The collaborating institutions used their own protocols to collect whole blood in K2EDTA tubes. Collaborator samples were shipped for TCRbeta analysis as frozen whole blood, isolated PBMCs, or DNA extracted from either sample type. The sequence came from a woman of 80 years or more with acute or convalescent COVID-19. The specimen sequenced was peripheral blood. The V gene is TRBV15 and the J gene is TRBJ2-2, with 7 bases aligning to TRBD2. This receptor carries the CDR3 CATSPAWGGSTGELFF. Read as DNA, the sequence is TGTGCCACCAGCCCCGCCTGGGGGGGTAGCACCGGGGAGCTGTTTTTT.